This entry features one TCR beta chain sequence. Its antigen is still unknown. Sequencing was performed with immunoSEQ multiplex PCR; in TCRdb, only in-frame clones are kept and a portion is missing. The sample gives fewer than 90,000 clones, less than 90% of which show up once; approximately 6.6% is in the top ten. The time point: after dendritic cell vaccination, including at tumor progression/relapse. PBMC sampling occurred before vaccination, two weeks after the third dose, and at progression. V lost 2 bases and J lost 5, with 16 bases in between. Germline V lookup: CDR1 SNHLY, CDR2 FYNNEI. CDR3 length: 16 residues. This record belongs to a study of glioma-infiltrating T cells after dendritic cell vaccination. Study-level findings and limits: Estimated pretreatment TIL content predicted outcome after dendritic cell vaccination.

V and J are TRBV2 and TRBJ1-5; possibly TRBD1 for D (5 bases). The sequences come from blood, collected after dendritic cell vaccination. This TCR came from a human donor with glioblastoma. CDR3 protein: CASSERGREGHQPQHF. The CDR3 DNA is TGTGCCAGCAGTGAAAGGGGCAGGGAGGGCCATCAGCCCCAGCATTTT.